This entry is about one T cell receptor beta chain. Its specificity is not known. The sample originates from a study of cytomegalovirus exposure and HLA in healthy donors. The study, taken as a whole, reports: The classifier was said to identify cytomegalovirus status with high specificity and sensitivity.

It was with 60 Vbeta and 13 Jbeta primers that the PCR ran. Assay: immunoSEQ multiplex PCR; the TCRdb copy retains only in-frame clones and omits some. The data hold some 160,000 clones, with roughly 85% observed a single time. Germline values: CDR1 ENHRY, CDR2 SYGVKD. The CDR3 runs to 13 residues. Trimming stripped 3 bases from V and 4 bases from J, with 9 bases between. This TCR was sampled from a man younger than 40 in good health and CMV-seropositive. The chain carries TRBV10-3 and TRBJ1-2; a weak D match, TRBD1 (5 bases). The material sequenced was PBMCs. The DNA of the CDR3 is TGTGCCATCAGTGAAAGGGGTAGCTATGGCTACACCTTC. Translation gives CAISERGSYGYTF.